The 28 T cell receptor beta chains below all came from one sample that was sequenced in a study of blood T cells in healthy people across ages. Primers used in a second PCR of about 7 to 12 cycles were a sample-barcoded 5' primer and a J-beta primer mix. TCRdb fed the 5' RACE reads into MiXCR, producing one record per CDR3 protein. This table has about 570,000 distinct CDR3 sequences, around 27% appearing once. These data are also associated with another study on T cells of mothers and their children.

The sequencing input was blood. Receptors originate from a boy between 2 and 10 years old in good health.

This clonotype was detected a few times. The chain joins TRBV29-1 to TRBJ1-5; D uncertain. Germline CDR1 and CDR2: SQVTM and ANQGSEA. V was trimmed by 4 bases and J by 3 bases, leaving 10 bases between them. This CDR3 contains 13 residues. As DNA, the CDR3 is TGCAGCGTTGTAGTCAACCCCAATCAGCCCCAGCATTTT. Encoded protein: CSVVVNPNQPQHF.

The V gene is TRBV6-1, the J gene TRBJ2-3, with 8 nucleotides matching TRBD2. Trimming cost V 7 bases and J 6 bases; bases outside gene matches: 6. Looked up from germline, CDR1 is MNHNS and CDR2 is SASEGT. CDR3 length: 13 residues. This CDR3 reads CASIRGGRDTQYF. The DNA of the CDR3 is TGTGCCAGCATTCGGGGGGGCCGGGATACGCAGTATTTT.

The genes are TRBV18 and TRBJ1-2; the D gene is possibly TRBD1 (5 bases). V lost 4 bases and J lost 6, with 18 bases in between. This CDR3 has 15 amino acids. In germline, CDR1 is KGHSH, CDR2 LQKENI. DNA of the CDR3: TGTGCCAGCTCACGGGCATCAACCATAGGGGATGGCTACACCTTC. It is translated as CASSRASTIGDGYTF. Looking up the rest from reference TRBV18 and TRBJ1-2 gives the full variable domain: NAGVMQNPRHLVRRRGQEARLRCSPMKGHSHVYWYRQLPEEGLKFMVYLQKENIIDESGMPKERFSAEFPKEGPSILRIQQVVRGDSAAYFCASSRASTIGDGYTFGSGTRLTVV.

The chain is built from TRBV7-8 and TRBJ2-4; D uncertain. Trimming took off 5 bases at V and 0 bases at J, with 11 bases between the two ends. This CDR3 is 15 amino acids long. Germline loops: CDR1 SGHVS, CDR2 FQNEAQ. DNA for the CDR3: TGTGCCAGCAGCGTGTCTCCGGGAGCCAAAAACATTCAGTACTTC. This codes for CASSVSPGAKNIQYF. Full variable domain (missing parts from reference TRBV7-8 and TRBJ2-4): GAGVSQSPRYKVAKRGQDVALRCDPISGHVSLFWYQQALGQGPEFLTYFQNEAQLDKSGLPSDRFFAERPEGSVSTLKIQRTQQEDSAVYLCASSVSPGAKNIQYFGAGTRLSVL.

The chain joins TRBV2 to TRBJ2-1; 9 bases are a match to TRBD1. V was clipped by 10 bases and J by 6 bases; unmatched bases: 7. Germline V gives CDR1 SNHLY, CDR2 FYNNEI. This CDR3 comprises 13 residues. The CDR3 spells CATPGQGINEQFF. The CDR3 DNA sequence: TGTGCCACCCCGGGACAGGGCATCAATGAGCAGTTCTTC.

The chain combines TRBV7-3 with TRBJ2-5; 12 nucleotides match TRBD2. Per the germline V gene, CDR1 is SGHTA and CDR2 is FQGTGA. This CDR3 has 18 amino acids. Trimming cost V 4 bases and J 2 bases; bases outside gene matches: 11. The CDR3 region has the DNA TGTGCCAGCAGCTCTCACGGACTAGCGGGGAGACCTCAAGAGACCCAGTACTTC. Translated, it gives CASSSHGLAGRPQETQYF. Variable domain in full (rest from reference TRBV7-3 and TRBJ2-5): GAGVSQTPSNKVTEKGKYVELRCDPISGHTALYWYRQSLGQGPEFLIYFQGTGAADDSGLPNDRFFAVRPEGSVSTLKIQRTERGDSAVYLCASSSHGLAGRPQETQYFGPGTRLLVL.

CDR3 amino acids: CASSLRDFQETQYF. The CDR3 bases are TGCGCCAGCAGCTTGCGGGACTTCCAAGAGACCCAGTACTTC. The chain is built from TRBV5-1 and TRBJ2-5; weak D call: TRBD2 (6 bases). Germline loops: CDR1 SGHRS, CDR2 YFSETQ. This CDR3 has 14 amino acids. The germline V and J ends were trimmed by 1 base and 1 base, with 8 bases remaining between them.

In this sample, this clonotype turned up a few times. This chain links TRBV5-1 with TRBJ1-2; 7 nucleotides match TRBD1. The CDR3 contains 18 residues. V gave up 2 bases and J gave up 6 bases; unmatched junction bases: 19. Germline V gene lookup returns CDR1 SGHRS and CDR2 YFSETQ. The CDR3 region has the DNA TGCGCCAGCAGCTTCGCTCTACAGGGGTCATACGCTCCTAATGGCTACACCTTC. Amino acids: CASSFALQGSYAPNGYTF.

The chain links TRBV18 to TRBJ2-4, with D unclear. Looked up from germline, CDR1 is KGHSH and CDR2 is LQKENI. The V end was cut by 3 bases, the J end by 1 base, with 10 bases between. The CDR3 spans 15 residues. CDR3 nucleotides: TGTGCCAGCTCACCCCTAGACACCGCCAAAAACATTCAGTACTTC. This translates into CASSPLDTAKNIQYF.

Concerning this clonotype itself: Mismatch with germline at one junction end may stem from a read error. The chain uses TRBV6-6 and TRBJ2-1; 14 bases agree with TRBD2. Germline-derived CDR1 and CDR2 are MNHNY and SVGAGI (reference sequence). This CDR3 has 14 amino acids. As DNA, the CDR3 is TGTGCCAGCAGCCTCAAGACTAGCGGGGGGGCGATAATCTTC. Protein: CASSLKTSGGAIIF.

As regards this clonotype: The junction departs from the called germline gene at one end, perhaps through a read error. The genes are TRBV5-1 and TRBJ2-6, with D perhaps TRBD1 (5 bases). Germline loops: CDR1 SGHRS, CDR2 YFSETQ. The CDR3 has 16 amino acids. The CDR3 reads CASSPGSISGANLLTF. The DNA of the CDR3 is TGCGCCAGCAGCCCTGGGTCAATCTCTGGGGCCAACCTCCTGACTTTC.

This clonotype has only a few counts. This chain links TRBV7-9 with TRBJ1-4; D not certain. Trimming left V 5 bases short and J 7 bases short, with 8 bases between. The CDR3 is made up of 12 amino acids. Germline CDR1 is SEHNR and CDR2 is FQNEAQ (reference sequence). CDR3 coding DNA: TGTGCCAGCAGCCCGAACGCTGAAAAACTGTTTTTT. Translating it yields CASSPNAEKLFF.

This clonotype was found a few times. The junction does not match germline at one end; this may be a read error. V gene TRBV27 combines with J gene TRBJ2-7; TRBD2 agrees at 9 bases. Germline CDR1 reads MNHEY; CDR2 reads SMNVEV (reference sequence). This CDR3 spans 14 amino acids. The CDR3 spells CASSSQRGAYGQYF. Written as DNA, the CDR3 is TGTGCCAGCAGTTCCCAGCGGGGGGCCTACGGGCAGTACTTC.

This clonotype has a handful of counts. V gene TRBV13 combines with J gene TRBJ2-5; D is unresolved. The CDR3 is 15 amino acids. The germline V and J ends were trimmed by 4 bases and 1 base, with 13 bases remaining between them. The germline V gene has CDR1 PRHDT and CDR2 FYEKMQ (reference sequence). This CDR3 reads CASSSALGGQETQYF. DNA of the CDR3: TGTGCCAGCAGCTCGGCCCTGGGTGGCCAAGAGACCCAGTACTTC.

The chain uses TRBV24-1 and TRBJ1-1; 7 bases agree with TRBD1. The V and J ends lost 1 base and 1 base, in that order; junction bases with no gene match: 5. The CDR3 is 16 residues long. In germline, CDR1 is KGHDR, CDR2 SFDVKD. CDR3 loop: CATSDFPTGRNTEAFF. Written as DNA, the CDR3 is TGTGCCACCAGTGATTTTCCGACAGGGAGGAACACTGAAGCTTTCTTT.

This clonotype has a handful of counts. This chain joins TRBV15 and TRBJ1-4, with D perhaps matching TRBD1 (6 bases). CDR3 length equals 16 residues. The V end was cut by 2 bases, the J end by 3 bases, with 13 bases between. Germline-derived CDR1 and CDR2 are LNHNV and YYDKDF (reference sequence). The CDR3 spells CATSRLVAGANEKLFF. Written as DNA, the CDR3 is TGTGCCACCAGCAGACTTGTGGCAGGGGCTAATGAAAAACTGTTTTTT.

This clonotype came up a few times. The chain's CDR3 is CASTTLPRDSPLHF. The DNA of the CDR3 is TGTGCCAGTACAACGCTACCCCGGGATTCACCCCTCCACTTT. The V gene is TRBV27, the J gene TRBJ1-6; D is uncertain. This CDR3 is built from 14 residues. V was clipped by 9 bases and J by 8 bases, with 17 bases between them. Germline V gives CDR1 MNHEY, CDR2 SMNVEV (reference sequence).

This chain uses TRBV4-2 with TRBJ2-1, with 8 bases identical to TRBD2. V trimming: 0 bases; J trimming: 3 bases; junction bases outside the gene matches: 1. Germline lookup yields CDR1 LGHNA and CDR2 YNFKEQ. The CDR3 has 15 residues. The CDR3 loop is CASSQDSGDYNEQFF. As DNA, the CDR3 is TGTGCCAGCAGCCAAGATAGCGGGGACTACAATGAGCAGTTCTTC.

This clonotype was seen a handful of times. CDR3 nucleotide sequence: TGTGCCAGCAGTTACTTCGGGGTCCGAGAGACCCAGTACTTC. This encodes CASSYFGVRETQYF. V gene TRBV6-5 combines with J gene TRBJ2-5; TRBD2 might be the D (5 bases). CDR1 and CDR2 from the germline V gene are MNHEY and SVGAGI. V was shortened by 1 base and J by 4 bases, with 10 bases between the two germline ends. CDR3 length: 14 residues.

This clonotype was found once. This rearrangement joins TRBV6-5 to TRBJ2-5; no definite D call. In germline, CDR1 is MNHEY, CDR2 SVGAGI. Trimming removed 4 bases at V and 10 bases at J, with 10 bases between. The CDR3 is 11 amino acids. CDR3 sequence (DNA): TGTGCCAGCAGTTTTCTAGGGAACCAGTACTTC. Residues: CASSFLGNQYF.

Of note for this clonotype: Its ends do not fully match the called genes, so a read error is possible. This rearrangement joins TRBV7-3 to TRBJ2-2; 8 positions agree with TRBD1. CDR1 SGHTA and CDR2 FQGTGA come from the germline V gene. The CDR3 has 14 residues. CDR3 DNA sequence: TGTACCAGCAGCGCGACAGGGGACACCGGGGAGCTGTTTTTT. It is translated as CTSSATGDTGELFF.

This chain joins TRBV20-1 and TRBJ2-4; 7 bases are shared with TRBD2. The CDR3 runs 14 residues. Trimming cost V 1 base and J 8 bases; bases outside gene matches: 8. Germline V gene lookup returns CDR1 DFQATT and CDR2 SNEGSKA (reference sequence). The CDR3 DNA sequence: TGCAGTGCTAGAGGATGGGGGGGATCGGACATTCAGTACTTC. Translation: CSARGWGGSDIQYF.

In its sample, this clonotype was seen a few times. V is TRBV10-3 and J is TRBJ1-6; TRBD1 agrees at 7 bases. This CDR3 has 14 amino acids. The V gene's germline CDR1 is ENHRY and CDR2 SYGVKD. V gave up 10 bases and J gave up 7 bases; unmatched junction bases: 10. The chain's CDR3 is CATSGGQQNSPLHF. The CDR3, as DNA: TGTGCCACGTCTGGGGGACAGCAGAATTCACCCCTCCACTTT.

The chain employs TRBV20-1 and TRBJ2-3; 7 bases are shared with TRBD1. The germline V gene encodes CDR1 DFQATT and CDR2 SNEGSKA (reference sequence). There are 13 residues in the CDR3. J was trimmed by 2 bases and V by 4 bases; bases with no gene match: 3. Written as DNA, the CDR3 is TGCAGTGCTAAGGACAGGAACACAGATACGCAGTATTTT. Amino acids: CSAKDRNTDTQYF.

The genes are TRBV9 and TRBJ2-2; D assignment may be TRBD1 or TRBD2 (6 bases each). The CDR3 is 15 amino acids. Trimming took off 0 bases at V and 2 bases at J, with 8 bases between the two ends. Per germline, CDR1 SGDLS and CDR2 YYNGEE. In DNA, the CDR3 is TGTGCCAGCAGCGTAGGGGGGGCAAACACCGGGGAGCTGTTTTTT. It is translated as CASSVGGANTGELFF.

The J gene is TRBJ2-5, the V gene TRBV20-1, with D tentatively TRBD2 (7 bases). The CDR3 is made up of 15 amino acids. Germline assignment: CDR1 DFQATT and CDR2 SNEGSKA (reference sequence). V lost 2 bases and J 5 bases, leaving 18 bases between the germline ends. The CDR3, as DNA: TGCAGTGCTAGAAGATTTTGGGGGGGGCCGGAGACCCAGTACTTC. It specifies CSARRFWGGPETQYF.

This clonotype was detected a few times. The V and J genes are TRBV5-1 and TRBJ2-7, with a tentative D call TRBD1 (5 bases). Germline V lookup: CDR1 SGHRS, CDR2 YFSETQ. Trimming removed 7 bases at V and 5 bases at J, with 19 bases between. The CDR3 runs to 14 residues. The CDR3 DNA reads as TGCGCCAGCTGGTCCTCTGGGGCGGCCCACGAGCAGTACTTC. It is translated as CASWSSGAAHEQYF.

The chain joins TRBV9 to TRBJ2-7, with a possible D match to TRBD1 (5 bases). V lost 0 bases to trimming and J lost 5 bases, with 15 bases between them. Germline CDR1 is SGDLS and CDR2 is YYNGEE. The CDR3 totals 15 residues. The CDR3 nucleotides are TGTGCCAGCAGCGTAGGGTGGCAGGGTAGCCACGAGCAGTACTTC. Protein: CASSVGWQGSHEQYF.